Sequencing of this T cell receptor beta chain was carried out in a study of T-cell memory formation after mild COVID-19. Study at large: The two donors had largely donor-specific TCR clusters.

This clonotype was detected only a few times. Its antigen is not identified. General study points: Memory from before infection featured some responding clones, which suggests cross-reactive memory joined. Mainly CM and EM harbored the contracting CD4+ clones; mainly EMRA harbored the CD8+ ones.

The CDR3 extends over 13 amino acids. V lost 2 bases and J lost 6, with 8 bases in between. Germline V lookup: CDR1 SGHRS, CDR2 YFSETQ. In TCRdb, the 5' RACE reads were re-called with MiXCR into one record per CDR3 protein. The sample lists hundreds of thousands of distinct CDR3 sequences, 15% to 20% occurring once. The chain links TRBV5-1 to TRBJ2-2; D is unresolved. The sequenced sample was PBMCs or a T cell subset sorted from them (not recorded which). The source is a young man who had mild COVID-19 (a few samples of this study predate the infection). Cell type and time point are not known. The CDR3 nucleotides are TGCGCCAGCAGCTTCGGACGATCCGGGGAGCTGTTTTTT. Amino acid sequence: CASSFGRSGELFF. Based on the CDR3 plus reference TRBV5-1 and TRBJ2-2, the full variable domain is KAGVTQTPRYLIKTRGQQVTLSCSPISGHRSVSWYQQTPGQGLQFLFEYFSETQRNKGNFPGRFSGRQFSNSRSEMNVSTLELGDSALYLCASSFGRSGELFFGEGSRLTVL.